This T cell receptor (beta chain) was identified during a study of blood T cell repertoires in COVID-19. Study-level background: Sources were T cells, B-cell-depleted T cells, or PBMCs; the material itself was cDNA or gDNA.

Participant-given clinical history determined each cohort assignment. The protocol was immunoSEQ multiplex PCR, while the TCRdb copy is restricted to in-frame clones and leaves out a portion. The table has about 430,000 clones, 88% seen once. The V end lost 5 bases, the J end lost 4 bases, and 38 bases lay between the germline ends. Germline lookup yields CDR1 LGHNT and CDR2 FRNRAP. The CDR3 extends over 22 amino acids. Sequenced: PBMCs or T cells enriched from blood (not recorded which). This sequence originates from a woman between 18 and 30 years old who had been exposed to COVID-19. This chain joins TRBV12-5 and TRBJ1-1; maybe TRBD1 (5 bases). The CDR3 bases are TGTGCTAGTGGTACTAATGCCTCTTCGGGAGGCCCTAAGACAACGGGGGGCACTGAAGCTTTCTTT. Its translation: CASGTNASSGGPKTTGGTEAFF.